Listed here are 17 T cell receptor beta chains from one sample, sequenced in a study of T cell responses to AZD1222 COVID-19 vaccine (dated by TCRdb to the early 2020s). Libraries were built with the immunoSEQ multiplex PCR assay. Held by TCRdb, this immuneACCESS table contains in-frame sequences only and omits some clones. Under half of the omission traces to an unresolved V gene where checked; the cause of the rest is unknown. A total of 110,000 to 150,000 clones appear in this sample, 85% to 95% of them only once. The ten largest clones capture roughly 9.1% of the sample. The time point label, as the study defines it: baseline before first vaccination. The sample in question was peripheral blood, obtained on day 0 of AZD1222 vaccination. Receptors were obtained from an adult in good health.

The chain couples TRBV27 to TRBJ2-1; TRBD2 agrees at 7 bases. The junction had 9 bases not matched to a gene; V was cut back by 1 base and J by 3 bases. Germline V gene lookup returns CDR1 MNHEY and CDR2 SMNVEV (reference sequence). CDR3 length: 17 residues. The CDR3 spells CASSLFPRGSIYNEQFF. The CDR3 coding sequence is TGTGCCAGCAGTTTATTCCCGCGGGGGAGTATCTACAATGAGCAGTTCTTC.

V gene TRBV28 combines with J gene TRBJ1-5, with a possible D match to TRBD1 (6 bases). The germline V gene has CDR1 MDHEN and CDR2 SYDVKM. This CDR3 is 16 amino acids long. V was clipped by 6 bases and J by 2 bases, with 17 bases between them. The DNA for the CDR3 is TGTGCCAGCAGCCTGGGGGGGGCAGGGGGCAATCAGCCCCAGCATTTT. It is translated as CASSLGGAGGNQPQHF. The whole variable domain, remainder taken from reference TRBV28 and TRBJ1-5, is DVKVTQSSRYLVKRTGEKVFLECVQDMDHENMFWYRQDPGLGLRLIYFSYDVKMKEKGDIPEGYSVSREKKERFSLILESASTNQTSMYLCASSLGGAGGNQPQHFGDGTRLSIL.

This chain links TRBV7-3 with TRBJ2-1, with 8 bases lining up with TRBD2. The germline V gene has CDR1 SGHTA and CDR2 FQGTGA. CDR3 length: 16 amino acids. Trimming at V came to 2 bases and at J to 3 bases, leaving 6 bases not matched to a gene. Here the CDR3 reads CASSLHGGVLYNEQFF. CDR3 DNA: TGTGCCAGCAGCTTACACGGGGGGGTCCTCTACAATGAGCAGTTCTTC.

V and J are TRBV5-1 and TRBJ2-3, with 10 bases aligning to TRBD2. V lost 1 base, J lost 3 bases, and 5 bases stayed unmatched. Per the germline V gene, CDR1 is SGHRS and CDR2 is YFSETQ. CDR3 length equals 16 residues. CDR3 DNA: TGCGCCAGCAGCTTGCGGGCTAGCGGGGGTACAGATACGCAGTATTTT. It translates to CASSLRASGGTDTQYF.

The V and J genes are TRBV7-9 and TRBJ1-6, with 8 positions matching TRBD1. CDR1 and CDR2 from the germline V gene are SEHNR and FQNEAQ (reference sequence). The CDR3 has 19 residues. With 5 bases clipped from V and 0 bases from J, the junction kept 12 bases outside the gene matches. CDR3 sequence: CASSPSGDRNSSYNSPLHF. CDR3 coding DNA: TGTGCCAGCAGCCCCTCTGGGGACAGGAATAGCTCCTATAATTCACCCCTCCACTTT.

CDR3 nucleotides: TGTGCCAGCAGTTACCAGTTCTCAATAGGGGAGACCCAGTACTTC. It specifies CASSYQFSIGETQYF. This chain uses TRBV6-6 with TRBJ2-5; D is unresolved. This CDR3 has 15 amino acids. V lost 2 bases, J lost 5 bases, and 15 bases lay in between. Per germline, CDR1 MNHNY and CDR2 SVGAGI (reference sequence).

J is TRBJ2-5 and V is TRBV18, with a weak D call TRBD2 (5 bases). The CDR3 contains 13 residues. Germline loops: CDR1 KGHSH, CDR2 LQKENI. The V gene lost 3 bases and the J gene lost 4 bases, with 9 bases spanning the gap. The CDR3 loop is CASSPNTRETQYF. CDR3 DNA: TGTGCCAGCTCACCTAACACTAGAGAGACCCAGTACTTC. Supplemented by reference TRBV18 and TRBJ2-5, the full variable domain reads NAGVMQNPRHLVRRRGQEARLRCSPMKGHSHVYWYRQLPEEGLKFMVYLQKENIIDESGMPKERFSAEFPKEGPSILRIQQVVRGDSAAYFCASSPNTRETQYFGPGTRLLVL.

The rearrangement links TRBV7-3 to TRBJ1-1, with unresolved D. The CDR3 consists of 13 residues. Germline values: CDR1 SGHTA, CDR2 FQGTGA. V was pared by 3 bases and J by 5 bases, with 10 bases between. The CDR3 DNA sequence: TGTGCCAGCAGCTTTCGAATCGGGACTGAAGCTTTCTTT. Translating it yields CASSFRIGTEAFF. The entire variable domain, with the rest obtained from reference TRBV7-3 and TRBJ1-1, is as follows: GAGVSQTPSNKVTEKGKYVELRCDPISGHTALYWYRQSLGQGPEFLIYFQGTGAADDSGLPNDRFFAVRPEGSVSTLKIQRTERGDSAVYLCASSFRIGTEAFFGQGTRLTVV.

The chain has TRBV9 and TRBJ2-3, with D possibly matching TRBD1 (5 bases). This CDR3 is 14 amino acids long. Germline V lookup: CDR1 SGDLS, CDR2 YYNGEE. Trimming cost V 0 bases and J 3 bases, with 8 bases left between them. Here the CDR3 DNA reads TGTGCCAGCAGCGTAGAGGCAGGGACAGATACGCAGTATTTT. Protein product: CASSVEAGTDTQYF.

CDR3 coding DNA: TGTGCCAGCAGTGAAGAAGTTGGGGCAGTTAACACTGAAGCTTTCTTT. Translating gives CASSEEVGAVNTEAFF. The chain uses TRBV6-1 and TRBJ1-1; weak D call: TRBD1 (5 bases). V lost 1 base to trimming and J lost 2 bases, with 14 bases between them. CDR3 size: 16 residues. In germline, CDR1 is MNHNS, CDR2 SASEGT.

The CDR3 DNA sequence: TGTGCCAGCCACCAGGGGGGATCTGAGACCCAGTACTTC. The encoded protein is CASHQGGSETQYF. This sequence joins TRBV19 and TRBJ2-5, with D perhaps matching TRBD1 (7 bases). Between the trimmed V and J ends, which lost 9 bases and 5 bases, there was a span of 16 bases. This CDR3 comprises 13 residues. Looked up from germline, CDR1 is LNHDA and CDR2 is SQIVND (reference sequence).

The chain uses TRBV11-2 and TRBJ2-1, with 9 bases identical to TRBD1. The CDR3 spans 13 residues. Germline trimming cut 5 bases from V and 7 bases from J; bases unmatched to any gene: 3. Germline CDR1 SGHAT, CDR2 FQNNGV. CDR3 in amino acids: CASSLQGANEQFF. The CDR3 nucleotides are TGTGCCAGCAGCCTACAGGGGGCTAATGAGCAGTTCTTC.

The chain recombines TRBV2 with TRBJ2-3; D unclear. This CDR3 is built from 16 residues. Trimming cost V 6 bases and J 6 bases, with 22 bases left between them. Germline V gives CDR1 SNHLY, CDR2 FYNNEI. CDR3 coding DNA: TGTGCCAGCAGGGTTACTGGTCTAGTCATTGGGGATACGCAGTATTTT. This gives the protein CASRVTGLVIGDTQYF.

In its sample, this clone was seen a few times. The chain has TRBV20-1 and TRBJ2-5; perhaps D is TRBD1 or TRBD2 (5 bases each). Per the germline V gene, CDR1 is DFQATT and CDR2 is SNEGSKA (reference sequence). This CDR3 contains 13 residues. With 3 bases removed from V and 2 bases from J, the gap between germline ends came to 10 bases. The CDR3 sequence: CSASGTQQETQYF. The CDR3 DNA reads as TGCAGTGCTAGTGGGACCCAGCAAGAGACCCAGTACTTC.

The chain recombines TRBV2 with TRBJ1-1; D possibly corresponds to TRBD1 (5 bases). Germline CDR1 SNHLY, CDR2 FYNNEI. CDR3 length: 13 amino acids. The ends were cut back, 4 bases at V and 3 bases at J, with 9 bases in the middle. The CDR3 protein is CASSAQGYTEAFF. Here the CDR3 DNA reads TGTGCCAGCAGTGCTCAGGGTTACACTGAAGCTTTCTTT.

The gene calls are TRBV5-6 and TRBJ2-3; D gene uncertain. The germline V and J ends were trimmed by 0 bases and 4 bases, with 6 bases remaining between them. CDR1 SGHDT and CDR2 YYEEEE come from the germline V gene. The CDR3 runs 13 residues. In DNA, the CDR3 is TGTGCCAGCAGCTTGGGCATTTCAGATACGCAGTATTTT. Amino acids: CASSLGISDTQYF.

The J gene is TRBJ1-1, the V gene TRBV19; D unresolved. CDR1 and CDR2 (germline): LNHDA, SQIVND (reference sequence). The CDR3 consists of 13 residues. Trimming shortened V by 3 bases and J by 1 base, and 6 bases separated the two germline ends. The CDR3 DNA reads TGTGCCAGTAGTATCATCGAGAACACTGAAGCTTTCTTT. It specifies CASSIIENTEAFF.